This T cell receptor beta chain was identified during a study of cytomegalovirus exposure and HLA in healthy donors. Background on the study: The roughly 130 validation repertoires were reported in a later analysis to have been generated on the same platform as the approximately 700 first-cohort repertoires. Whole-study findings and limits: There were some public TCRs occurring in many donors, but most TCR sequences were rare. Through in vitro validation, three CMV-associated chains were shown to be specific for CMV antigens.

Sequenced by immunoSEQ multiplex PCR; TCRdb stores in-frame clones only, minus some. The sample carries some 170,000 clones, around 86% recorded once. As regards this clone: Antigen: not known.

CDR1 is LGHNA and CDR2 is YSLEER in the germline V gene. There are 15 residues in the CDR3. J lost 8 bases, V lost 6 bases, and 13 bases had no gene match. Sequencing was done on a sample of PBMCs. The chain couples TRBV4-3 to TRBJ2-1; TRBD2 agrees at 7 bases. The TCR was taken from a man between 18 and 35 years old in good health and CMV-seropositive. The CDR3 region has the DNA TGCGCCAGCAGTCGTAGCGGGCTGGGAATTTATGAGCAGTTCTTC. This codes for CASSRSGLGIYEQFF.